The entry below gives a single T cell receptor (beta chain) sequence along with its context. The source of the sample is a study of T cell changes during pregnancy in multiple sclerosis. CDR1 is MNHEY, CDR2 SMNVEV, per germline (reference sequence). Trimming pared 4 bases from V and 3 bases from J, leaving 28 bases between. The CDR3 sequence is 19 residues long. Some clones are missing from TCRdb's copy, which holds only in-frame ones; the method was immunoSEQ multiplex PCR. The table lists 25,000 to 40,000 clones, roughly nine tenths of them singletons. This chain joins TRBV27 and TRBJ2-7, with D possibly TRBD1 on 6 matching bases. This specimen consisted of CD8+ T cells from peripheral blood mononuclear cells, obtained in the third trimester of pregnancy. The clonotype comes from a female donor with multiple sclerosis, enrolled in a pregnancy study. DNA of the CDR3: TGTGCCAGCAGTTCCCGCCCGATGCCCAGGGGCCCTGGGGGCTACGAGCAGTACTTC. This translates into CASSSRPMPRGPGGYEQYF.